Following are 28 T cell receptor beta chains from one sample sequenced in a study of T cell responses to AZD1222 COVID-19 vaccine. TCRdb's copy holds only in-frame clones and misses some; the assay was immunoSEQ multiplex PCR. The sample holds roughly 100,000 clones, roughly 87% seen once. Sequences were derived from peripheral blood, sampled 28 days after the second AZD1222 dose. These receptors were collected from an adult who received the AZD1222 COVID-19 vaccine.

This clone was seen a handful of times. The rearrangement joins TRBV4-1 to TRBJ2-1, with 13 bases that match TRBD2. The CDR3 totals 15 residues. V lost 4 bases and J lost 9; bases outside the gene matches: 6. Per germline, CDR1 MGHRA and CDR2 YSYEKL. Here the CDR3 reads CASSLGLAGKGEQFF. The CDR3 nucleotides read TGCGCCAGCAGCCTGGGACTAGCGGGAAAAGGTGAGCAGTTCTTC.

The chain combines TRBV11-3 with TRBJ2-2; 7 bases line up with TRBD1. The CDR3 is 15 amino acids. The V segment lost 0 bases and the J segment 5 bases; nucleotides outside the gene matches: 3. Germline lookup yields CDR1 SGHNT and CDR2 YENEEA. Written as DNA, the CDR3 is TGTGCCAGCAGCTTAGAGGGACAGATTACCGGGGAGCTGTTTTTT. Translated, it gives CASSLEGQITGELFF.

The rearrangement joins TRBV27 to TRBJ1-1; D gene uncertain. Germline values: CDR1 MNHEY, CDR2 SMNVEV (reference sequence). V lost 8 bases and J 4 bases, leaving 17 bases between the germline ends. The CDR3 is made up of 14 amino acids. The CDR3 DNA reads as TGTGCCAGCCCTCGAGGGCAGGCGGGCACTGAAGCTTTCTTT. It encodes CASPRGQAGTEAFF.

The chain couples TRBV7-2 to TRBJ1-3, with D tentatively TRBD1 (6 bases). V lost 2 bases and J lost 2, with 16 bases in between. CDR1 and CDR2 from the germline V gene are SGHTA and FQGNSA. This CDR3 region has 17 residues. The CDR3 reads CASSLSLGGAAGNTIYF. For the CDR3, the DNA is TGTGCCAGCAGCTTATCCCTCGGGGGCGCGGCTGGAAACACCATATATTTT.

This sequence joins TRBV7-2 and TRBJ2-3; D gene unclear. The CDR3 runs 15 residues. Trimming cost V 2 bases and J 6 bases, with 15 bases left between them. Germline CDR1 is SGHTA and CDR2 is FQGNSA. CDR3 coding DNA: TGTGCCAGCAGCTTAACCGATCTGATCGAGGATACGCAGTATTTT. Its translation is CASSLTDLIEDTQYF. Full variable domain (missing parts from reference TRBV7-2 and TRBJ2-3): GAGVSQSPSNKVTEKGKDVELRCDPISGHTALYWYRQSLGQGLEFLIYFQGNSAPDKSGLPSDRFSAERTGGSVSTLTIQRTQQEDSAVYLCASSLTDLIEDTQYFGPGTRLTVL.

The chain uses TRBV5-1 and TRBJ2-7; D not certain. This CDR3 is 14 amino acids long. Trimming removed 2 bases from V and 9 bases from J, with 18 bases in between. Per the germline V gene, CDR1 is SGHRS and CDR2 is YFSETQ. The CDR3 DNA follows: TGCGCCAGCAGCTTAGACCCGGAAAGTGCGAGGCAGTACTTC. Residues: CASSLDPESARQYF.

The chain employs TRBV7-9 and TRBJ1-4; D may be TRBD1 (6 bases). Between the trimmed V and J ends, which lost 5 bases and 8 bases, there was a span of 9 bases. Germline V gives CDR1 SEHNR, CDR2 FQNEAQ (reference sequence). The CDR3 runs to 12 residues. The CDR3, as DNA: TGTGCCAGCAGCAACAGGGACGAAAAACTGTTTTTT. Residues: CASSNRDEKLFF.

This clone was seen only a few times. The J gene is TRBJ2-1, the V gene TRBV28; a possible D gene is TRBD2 (5 bases). CDR1 and CDR2 (germline): MDHEN, SYDVKM. The V end was cut by 6 bases, the J end by 8 bases, with 20 bases between. The CDR3 contains 15 residues. For the CDR3, the DNA is TGTGCCAGCAGCCGGATATCGGACTCTTTGGATGAGCAGTTCTTC. Translating gives CASSRISDSLDEQFF.

A remark on this clone: This may be a read error, as it is one base from a much larger clone. This CDR3 reads CASSLGGNTEAFF. The CDR3 bases are TGTGCCAGCAGCTTAGGAGGGAACACTGAAGCTTTCTTT. J is TRBJ1-1 and V is TRBV11-2; D gene ambiguous. Trimming shortened V by 1 base and J by 1 base, and 4 bases separated the two germline ends. The CDR3 is 13 residues long. The germline gives CDR1 SGHAT, CDR2 FQNNGV. The entire variable domain, with the rest obtained from reference TRBV11-2 and TRBJ1-1, is as follows: EAGVAQSPRYKIIEKRQSVAFWCNPISGHATLYWYQQILGQGPKLLIQFQNNGVVDDSQLPKDRFSAERLKGVDSTLKIQPAKLEDSAVYLCASSLGGNTEAFFGQGTRLTVV.

This clone was recorded once. V is TRBV6-5 and J is TRBJ1-2; 8 bases align to TRBD1. The CDR3 loop spans 13 amino acids. Germline values: CDR1 MNHEY, CDR2 SVGAGI. V was pared by 4 bases and J by 10 bases, with 8 bases of the junction left unmatched. The CDR3: CASSFRQGQDYTF. CDR3 sequence (DNA): TGTGCCAGCAGTTTCCGACAGGGACAGGACTACACCTTC.

This clone has a handful of counts. This sample also contains other DNA sequences that code for the same CDR3. The rearrangement uses TRBV27 and TRBJ1-2; D gene unclear. The V and J ends lost 5 bases and 5 bases respectively, with 9 bases between them. Germline lookup yields CDR1 MNHEY and CDR2 SMNVEV (reference sequence). This CDR3 spans 12 amino acids. The CDR3 DNA sequence: TGTGCCAGCAGTCCTCTAGGATATGGCTACACCTTC. Its protein product is CASSPLGYGYTF.

The chain couples TRBV7-2 to TRBJ2-7, with D hard to call. The germline V and J ends were trimmed by 4 bases and 4 bases, with 20 bases remaining between them. The CDR3 extends over 16 amino acids. CDR1 is SGHTA and CDR2 is FQGNSA in the germline V gene. Here the CDR3 DNA reads TGTGCCAGCAGCTCCACGCAGTGGTCGCGGAAATACGAGCAGTACTTC. It yields the protein CASSSTQWSRKYEQYF.

The chain has TRBV27 and TRBJ2-1; 12 nucleotides line up with TRBD2. The J segment lost 9 bases and the V segment lost 6 bases, leaving 6 bases of the junction unmatched. The CDR3 covers 14 residues. From germline, CDR1 is MNHEY and CDR2 SMNVEV (reference sequence). CDR3 protein: CASSWTSGKSEQFF. The CDR3 region has the DNA TGTGCCAGCAGCTGGACTAGCGGGAAAAGTGAGCAGTTCTTC.

This chain links TRBV9 with TRBJ2-7; D ambiguous. Trimming shortened V by 1 base and J by 2 bases, and 13 bases separated the two germline ends. The CDR3 runs to 15 residues. Per germline, CDR1 SGDLS and CDR2 YYNGEE. In DNA form, the CDR3 reads TGTGCCAGCAGCGTATCCGCAACCTCTACCTACGAGCAGTACTTC. Translation: CASSVSATSTYEQYF.

In its sample, this clone was seen a few times. The V call is TRBV6-5, the J call TRBJ1-1; tentative D call: TRBD1 (6 bases). The CDR3 runs to 15 residues. V was pared by 0 bases and J by 0 bases, with 8 bases between. CDR1 and CDR2 (germline): MNHEY, SVGAGI. CDR3 nucleotide sequence: TGTGCCAGCAGTTACTCGGGGGCCCTGAACACTGAAGCTTTCTTT. Its translation is CASSYSGALNTEAFF.

This chain uses TRBV6-2 or TRBV6-3 with TRBJ2-7, with unresolved D. Germline values: CDR1 MNHEY, CDR2 SVGEGT. The germline V and J ends were trimmed by 0 bases and 6 bases, with 18 bases remaining between them. This CDR3 is built from 16 residues. The CDR3, as DNA: TGTGCCAGCAGTTACTCGCGTGTCCCTCATGTCCCCGAGCAGTACTTC. This encodes CASSYSRVPHVPEQYF.

The chain has TRBV7-2 and TRBJ2-6; D uncertain. V lost 3 bases and J lost 1, with 10 bases in between. The CDR3 is 16 amino acids. The germline V gene encodes CDR1 SGHTA and CDR2 FQGNSA. Written as DNA, the CDR3 is TGTGCCAGCAGCTTTGCGTCCCCTTCTGGGGCCAACGTCCTGACTTTC. Its translation is CASSFASPSGANVLTF.

The chain has TRBV6-5 and TRBJ2-7; 8 bases are a match to TRBD2. Germline V gene data show CDR1 as MNHEY and CDR2 as SVGAGI. The V gene end was trimmed by 10 bases and the J gene end by 1 base; junction bases not matched to a gene: 6. The length of the CDR3 is 13 residues. This CDR3 is CATAGGSSYEQYF. The CDR3 DNA sequence: TGTGCCACCGCGGGGGGCTCGTCCTACGAGCAGTACTTC.

The rearrangement links TRBV28 to TRBJ2-5; 9 positions match TRBD1. V trimming: 4 bases; J trimming: 0 bases; junction bases outside the gene matches: 9. This CDR3 has 17 residues. Germline CDR1 and CDR2: MDHEN and SYDVKM. This CDR3 is CASSSLGQGTYQETQYF. The CDR3 DNA reads as TGTGCCAGCAGTTCCCTAGGACAGGGGACGTACCAAGAGACCCAGTACTTC.

The chain has TRBV6-4 and TRBJ2-1, with TRBD2 matching 7 bases. The J segment lost 0 bases and the V segment lost 2 bases, leaving 7 bases of the junction unmatched. CDR1 and CDR2 from the germline V gene are MRHNA and SNTAGT. This CDR3 is built from 17 residues. The CDR3 DNA reads as TGTGCCAGCAGTGACGGGCCAGCGGGGAGCTCCTACAATGAGCAGTTCTTC. This translates into CASSDGPAGSSYNEQFF.

The chain recombines TRBV29-1 with TRBJ2-7; TRBD2 aligns across 14 bases. The CDR3 contains 16 residues. CDR1 SQVTM and CDR2 ANQGSEA come from the germline V gene. Trimming took 6 bases from V and 4 from J; bases not matched to a gene: 11. The CDR3 reads CSVAGLAGAMSYEQYF. CDR3 sequence (DNA): TGCAGCGTAGCGGGACTAGCGGGAGCGATGTCTTACGAGCAGTACTTC.

This clone came up once. J is TRBJ1-2 and V is TRBV9; 7 bases agree with TRBD1. Germline loops: CDR1 SGDLS, CDR2 YYNGEE. The CDR3 is 15 residues long. Germline trimming cut 3 bases from V and 8 bases from J; bases unmatched to any gene: 13. In DNA form, the CDR3 reads TGTGCCAGCAGCGCCGAAGGGGGCCCTACTCGGGGCTACACCTTC. Protein product: CASSAEGGPTRGYTF.

A single count supports this clone. This sequence joins TRBV9 and TRBJ2-3; 9 nucleotides agree with TRBD2. V was clipped by 4 bases and J by 6 bases; unmatched bases: 6. Germline V gene sequence: CDR1 SGDLS, CDR2 YYNGEE. The CDR3 has 14 amino acids. CDR3 amino acids: CASSISGRSDTQYF. CDR3 in DNA: TGTGCCAGCAGCATTAGCGGGAGAAGCGATACGCAGTATTTT.

The chain combines TRBV11-2 with TRBJ1-2, with D possibly being TRBD1 (5 bases). V shed 0 bases and J shed 4 bases, with 12 bases lying between them. Germline V gene data show CDR1 as SGHAT and CDR2 as FQNNGV. The CDR3 runs 15 residues. The DNA of the CDR3 is TGTGCCAGCAGCTTAGAGGGAGGGGTTGGCTATGGCTACACCTTC. This sequence encodes CASSLEGGVGYGYTF.

The chain combines TRBV5-6 with TRBJ2-7, with 9 bases identical to TRBD2. Germline V gene sequence: CDR1 SGHDT, CDR2 YYEEEE. CDR3 length equals 15 residues. V was clipped by 4 bases and J by 4 bases; unmatched bases: 9. The CDR3 DNA is TGTGCCAGCAGCGGGCGCCTAGCGGGGCGATACGAGCAGTACTTC. Protein product: CASSGRLAGRYEQYF.

The CDR3 nucleotides read TGCGCCAGCAGCTTATTAGCGGGAGGGCCGGGAGAGACCCAGTACTTC. Translation gives CASSLLAGGPGETQYF. The chain uses TRBV5-1 and TRBJ2-5, with 11 bases that match TRBD2. The germline V gene has CDR1 SGHRS and CDR2 YFSETQ. Germline trimming cut 2 bases from V and 4 bases from J; bases unmatched to any gene: 7. This CDR3 has 16 residues.

The chain combines TRBV3-1 (or the pseudogene TRBV3-2) with TRBJ1-5; TRBD1 agrees at 7 bases. The junction had 2 bases not matched to a gene; V was cut back by 4 bases and J by 2 bases. Per germline, CDR1 LGHDT and CDR2 YNNKEL (reference sequence). The CDR3 loop spans 14 amino acids. The CDR3 nucleotides read TGTGCCAGCAGCCGAGGACAGGGCAATCAGCCCCAGCATTTT. This gives the protein CASSRGQGNQPQHF.

J is TRBJ1-2 and V is TRBV15; D perhaps matches TRBD1 (5 bases). V was trimmed by 3 bases and J by 6 bases, leaving 17 bases between them. Germline V gene data show CDR1 as LNHNV and CDR2 as YYDKDF (reference sequence). The CDR3 runs to 15 residues. CDR3 coding DNA: TGTGCCACCAGCAGGCAACCCGGGACCTCAGATGGCTACACCTTC. It codes for CATSRQPGTSDGYTF. The full variable domain, in which reference TRBV15 and TRBJ1-2 provide the parts outside the CDR3, is DAMVIQNPRYQVTQFGKPVTLSCSQTLNHNVMYWYQQKSSQAPKLLFHYYDKDFNNEADTPDNFQSRRPNTSFCFLDIRSPGLGDTAMYLCATSRQPGTSDGYTFGSGTRLTVV.